Below, 20 T cell receptor beta chains from the same sample are listed, as sequenced in a study of blood T cell repertoires in COVID-19 (dated by TCRdb to 2018 to 2020). Library prep was done by the immunoSEQ multiplex PCR assay. The table comes from immuneACCESS by way of TCRdb, which keeps in-frame sequences with V and J called. Part of the clones is missing from these tables; in studies checked, under half for an unresolved V gene and the rest for unknown reasons. The sample includes 150,000 or so clones, with around 89% observed a single time. The ten most abundant clones make up less than 3% of the sample. The specimen was peripheral blood. The origin of the receptors is a man in his sixties with active or convalescent COVID-19.

The rearrangement joins TRBV10-1 to TRBJ1-1; 7 bases line up with TRBD1. This CDR3 has 14 residues. The V segment lost 6 bases and the J segment 4 bases; nucleotides outside the gene matches: 8. The germline V gene encodes CDR1 WNHNN and CDR2 SYGVQD (reference sequence). The CDR3 bases are TGCGCCAGCAGGCTATCAGGGGGGAGCACTGAAGCTTTCTTT. Translation gives CASRLSGGSTEAFF.

This chain joins TRBV7-2 and TRBJ1-2; 12 bases line up with TRBD1. V trimming: 2 bases; J trimming: 8 bases; junction bases outside the gene matches: 15. The CDR3 spans 18 residues. In germline, CDR1 is SGHTA, CDR2 FQGNSA. DNA of the CDR3: TGTGCCAGCAGCTTATTCGGGTCGGTTGGGACAGGGGGCGGAGGCTACACCTTC. Its protein is CASSLFGSVGTGGGGYTF.

This chain joins TRBV6-1 and TRBJ2-5; D is uncertain. This CDR3 region has 13 residues. Trimming shortened V by 1 base and J by 6 bases, and 9 bases separated the two germline ends. Per the germline V gene, CDR1 is MNHNS and CDR2 is SASEGT. Here the CDR3 DNA reads TGTGCCAGCAGTGAAGTCGGGTTACAGACCCAGTACTTC. This sequence encodes CASSEVGLQTQYF.

This chain links TRBV4-1 with TRBJ1-2; 7 bases match TRBD1. Per the germline V gene, CDR1 is MGHRA and CDR2 is YSYEKL. The CDR3 has 19 residues. The ends lost 0 bases at V and 7 bases at J; junction bases unmatched: 20. The CDR3 here is CASSQDPGTQGNRLIGYTF. In DNA, the CDR3 is TGCGCCAGCAGCCAAGATCCGGGGACACAGGGGAATCGTCTCATTGGCTACACCTTC.

A single count supports this clone. The genes are TRBV4-1 and TRBJ1-4, with 7 nucleotides matching TRBD1. The junction had 3 bases not matched to a gene; V was cut back by 3 bases and J by 2 bases. Germline CDR1 MGHRA, CDR2 YSYEKL. CDR3 length equals 15 residues. CDR3 protein: CASSHPGGTNEKLFF. CDR3 DNA: TGCGCCAGCAGCCATCCAGGGGGGACTAATGAAAAACTGTTTTTT.

The chain has TRBV30 and TRBJ1-3; the match to TRBD1 covers 8 bases. The CDR3 consists of 15 residues. Germline values: CDR1 GTSNPN, CDR2 SVGIG (reference sequence). V dropped 3 bases and J dropped 0; count of bases not matched to a gene: 4. For the CDR3, the DNA is TGTGCCTGGAGCCGGGACAGGATCTCTGGAAACACCATATATTTT. Protein product: CAWSRDRISGNTIYF.

The rearrangement links TRBV10-3 to TRBJ2-1; a weak D match, TRBD2 (5 bases). Trimming took off 4 bases at V and 1 base at J, with 5 bases between the two ends. Germline V gene sequence: CDR1 ENHRY, CDR2 SYGVKD. This CDR3 has 13 residues. The CDR3 spells CAISAGSYNEQFF. The CDR3 nucleotides are TGTGCCATCAGTGCGGGGTCCTACAATGAGCAGTTCTTC.

The V gene is TRBV10-1, the J gene TRBJ1-1; TRBD1 agrees at 10 bases. The germline V gene encodes CDR1 WNHNN and CDR2 SYGVQD (reference sequence). Trimming removed 3 bases from V and 4 bases from J; junction bases left unmatched: 8. This CDR3 is built from 16 residues. The CDR3 coding sequence is TGCGCCAGCAGTGATTTGGACAGGGGGGATCGCACTGAAGCTTTCTTT. Translating gives CASSDLDRGDRTEAFF.

This rearrangement joins TRBV5-1 to TRBJ2-5; 7 nucleotides match TRBD1. Germline CDR1 reads SGHRS; CDR2 reads YFSETQ. The J segment lost 5 bases and the V segment lost 7 bases, leaving 8 bases of the junction unmatched. The CDR3 length is 13 residues. In DNA, the CDR3 is TGCGCCAGCGGATTAGGGGGCTGGGAGACCCAGTACTTC. Its translation is CASGLGGWETQYF.

This chain uses TRBV24-1 with TRBJ2-5; weak D call: TRBD1 (5 bases). The germline V gene has CDR1 KGHDR and CDR2 SFDVKD. CDR3 length equals 13 residues. Trimming stripped 1 base from V and 3 bases from J, with 5 bases between. The CDR3 protein is CATSDLGEETQYF. CDR3 sequence (DNA): TGTGCCACCAGTGATTTAGGGGAAGAGACCCAGTACTTC.

The chain has TRBV5-1 and TRBJ1-1; 9 bases fit TRBD1. The CDR3 sequence is 15 residues long. Trimming cost V 1 base and J 6 bases; bases outside gene matches: 7. The germline CDR1 and CDR2 sequences are SGHRS and YFSETQ. The CDR3, as DNA: TGCGCCAGCAGCTTGAGTACAGGGGGCGTTTCTGAAGCTTTCTTT. It is translated as CASSLSTGGVSEAFF.

The rearrangement joins TRBV19 to TRBJ2-2, with TRBD2 matching 7 bases. Germline assignment: CDR1 LNHDA and CDR2 SQIVND (reference sequence). J lost 4 bases, V lost 8 bases, and 4 bases had no gene match. The CDR3 runs 13 residues. The CDR3 sequence is CASVIAGTGELFF. The DNA for the CDR3 is TGTGCCAGTGTGATAGCGGGCACCGGGGAGCTGTTTTTT.

V usage is TRBV25-1 and J usage is TRBJ2-2, with 8 bases lining up with TRBD1. Unmatched junction bases numbered 8, after V lost 6 bases and J lost 2 bases. This CDR3 has 16 residues. Per germline, CDR1 MGHDK and CDR2 SYGVNS. CDR3 region: CASRPNRGTNTGELFF. CDR3 nucleotide sequence: TGTGCCAGCAGACCCAACAGGGGGACCAACACCGGGGAGCTGTTTTTT.

Here the CDR3 reads CSAEGGTSGIGEQFF. In DNA, the CDR3 is TGCAGCGCGGAAGGGGGGACTAGCGGGATTGGTGAGCAGTTCTTC. This rearrangement joins TRBV29-1 to TRBJ2-1, with 13 bases fitting TRBD2. This CDR3 has 15 residues. Germline V gives CDR1 SQVTM, CDR2 ANQGSEA. V was pared by 7 bases and J by 9 bases, with 12 bases of the junction left unmatched.

The chain recombines TRBV18 with TRBJ2-3; D is unclear. The germline gives CDR1 KGHSH, CDR2 LQKENI. This CDR3 has 13 residues. V lost 3 bases, J lost 3 bases, and 7 bases lay in between. The CDR3 region has the DNA TGTGCCAGCTCACCCCCGGAGACAGATACGCAGTATTTT. It specifies CASSPPETDTQYF.

Many counts were recorded for this clone. This chain joins TRBV4-3 and TRBJ2-2; tentatively, D is TRBD2 (5 bases). The V gene lost 0 bases and the J gene lost 5 bases, with 13 bases spanning the gap. CDR1 LGHNA and CDR2 YSLEER come from the germline V gene. The CDR3 contains 16 residues. Here the CDR3 DNA reads TGCGCCAGCAGCCAAGATCGGGGTGGTAGTACCGGGGAGCTGTTTTTT. Its translation is CASSQDRGGSTGELFF.

This chain uses TRBV24-1 with TRBJ2-1, with 7 positions matching TRBD2. Germline CDR1 is KGHDR and CDR2 is SFDVKD. The V segment lost 2 bases and the J segment 0 bases; nucleotides outside the gene matches: 3. The CDR3 runs to 16 residues. The CDR3 sequence is CATSDSAGPSYNEQFF. As DNA, the CDR3 is TGTGCCACCAGTGATTCAGCGGGGCCCTCCTACAATGAGCAGTTCTTC.

This clone was observed once. The chain couples TRBV29-1 to TRBJ2-1; 10 bases line up with TRBD1. From germline, CDR1 is SQVTM and CDR2 ANQGSEA. The ends lost 8 bases at V and 8 bases at J; junction bases unmatched: 9. The CDR3 is made up of 13 amino acids. DNA for the CDR3: TGCAGCAGCCGCCGGGACAGGGGCGATGAGCAGTTCTTC. Translating it yields CSSRRDRGDEQFF.

The chain couples TRBV28 to TRBJ1-5, with D perhaps matching TRBD1 (5 bases). The CDR3 loop spans 16 amino acids. The germline CDR1 and CDR2 sequences are MDHEN and SYDVKM. The ends were cut back, 5 bases at V and 5 bases at J, with 19 bases in the middle. Here the CDR3 reads CASSPWSGGRDQPQHF. The CDR3 DNA reads as TGTGCCAGCAGTCCTTGGAGCGGGGGACGCGATCAGCCCCAGCATTTT.

The V gene is TRBV4-2, the J gene TRBJ1-2, with D maybe TRBD1 (5 bases). The CDR3 loop spans 15 amino acids. The V gene lost 3 bases and the J gene lost 4 bases, with 15 bases spanning the gap. CDR1 is LGHNA and CDR2 is YNFKEQ in the germline V gene. CDR3 coding DNA: TGTGCCAGCAGCCAGGGAGGGACCTCTAGCTATGGCTACACCTTC. It encodes CASSQGGTSSYGYTF.